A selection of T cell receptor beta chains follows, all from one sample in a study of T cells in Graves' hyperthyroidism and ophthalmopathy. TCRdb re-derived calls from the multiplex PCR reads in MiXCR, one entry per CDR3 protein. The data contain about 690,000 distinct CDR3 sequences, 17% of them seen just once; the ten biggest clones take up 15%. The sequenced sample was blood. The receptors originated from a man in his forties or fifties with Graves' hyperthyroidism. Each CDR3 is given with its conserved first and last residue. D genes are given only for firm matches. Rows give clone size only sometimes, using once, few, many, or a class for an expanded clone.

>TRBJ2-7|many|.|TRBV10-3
CAISESRVAGDEQYF
TGTGCCATCAGTGAGTCGAGGGTAGCCGGCGACGAGCAGTACTTC
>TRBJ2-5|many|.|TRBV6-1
CASSESAGQETQYF
TGTGCCAGCAGTGAATCGGCAGGGCAAGAGACCCAGTACTTC
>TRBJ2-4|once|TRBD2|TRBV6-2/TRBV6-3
CASNDSPGLAAAKIIQYF
TGTGCCAGCAATGATTCGCCCGGACTAGCGGCTGCCAAAATCATTCAGTACTTC
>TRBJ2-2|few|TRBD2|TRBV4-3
CASSRSLGSGSSGELFF
TGCGCCAGCAGCCGCTCTCTCGGTAGCGGGAGCTCCGGGGAGCTGTTTTTT
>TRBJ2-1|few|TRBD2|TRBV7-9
CASSETSGRVYEQFF
TGTGCCAGCAGCGAGACAAGCGGGAGGGTGTATGAGCAGTTCTTC
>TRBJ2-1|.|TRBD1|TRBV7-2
CASSLDRAVPYNEQFF
TGTGCCAGCAGCTTGGACAGGGCGGTACCCTACAATGAGCAGTTCTTC
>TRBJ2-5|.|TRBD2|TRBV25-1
CASSETTSGMYETRYF
TGTGCCAGCAGTGAAACGACTAGCGGGATGTACGAGACCCGGTACTTC
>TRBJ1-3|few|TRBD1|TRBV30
CAWSRTGDSGNTIYF
TGTGCCTGGAGTCGGACAGGTGACTCTGGAAACACCATATATTTT
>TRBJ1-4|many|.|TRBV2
CASRREVPTNEKLFF
TGTGCCAGCAGGAGGGAAGTGCCAACTAATGAAAAACTGTTTTTT
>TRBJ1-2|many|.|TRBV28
CASSLTVGANYGYTF
TGTGCCAGCAGTTTAACTGTGGGGGCTAACTATGGCTACACCTTC
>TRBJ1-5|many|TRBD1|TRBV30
CAWSLGLGTGGNQPQHF
TGTGCCTGGAGTTTAGGTCTCGGGACAGGCGGCAATCAGCCCCAGCATTTT
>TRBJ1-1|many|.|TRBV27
CASSLDFNTEAFF
TGTGCCAGCAGTCTCGATTTTAACACTGAAGCTTTCTTT
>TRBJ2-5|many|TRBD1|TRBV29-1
CSVELWDSRQETQYF
TGCAGCGTTGAATTGTGGGACAGCAGACAAGAGACCCAGTACTTC
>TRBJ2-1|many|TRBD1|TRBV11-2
CASSLMGQLYNEQFF
TGTGCCAGCAGCTTGATGGGACAGCTGTACAATGAGCAGTTCTTC
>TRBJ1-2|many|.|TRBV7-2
CASSSWAGAYGYTF
TGTGCCAGCAGCTCCTGGGCAGGGGCCTATGGCTACACCTTC
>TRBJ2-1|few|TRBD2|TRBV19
CASSIWASGRRDNEQFF
TGTGCCAGTAGTATATGGGCTAGCGGGAGGAGAGACAATGAGCAGTTCTTC
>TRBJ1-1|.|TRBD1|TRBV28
CASSHRGLNTEAFF
TGTGCCAGCAGTCACAGGGGCCTGAACACTGAAGCTTTCTTT
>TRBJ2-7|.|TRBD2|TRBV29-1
CSVDGVSGRHEQYF
TGCAGCGTTGATGGTGTTAGCGGGAGGCACGAGCAGTACTTC
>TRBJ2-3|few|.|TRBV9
CASRDRDTDTQYF
TGTGCCAGCAGGGACCGGGACACAGATACGCAGTATTTT
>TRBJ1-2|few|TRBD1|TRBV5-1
CASSFTGTGHGYTF
TGCGCCAGCAGCTTCACCGGGACAGGGCATGGCTACACCTTC
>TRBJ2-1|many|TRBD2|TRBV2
CASSRLAGREDEQFF
TGTGCCAGCAGCAGACTAGCGGGGAGAGAGGATGAGCAGTTCTTC
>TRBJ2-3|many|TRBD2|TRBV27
CASSPGTSGRADTQYF
TGTGCCAGCAGTCCCGGGACTAGCGGGAGGGCAGATACGCAGTATTTT
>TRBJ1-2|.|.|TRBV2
CASSEGAGNGYTF
TGTGCCAGCAGTGAAGGGGCAGGGAATGGCTACACCTTC
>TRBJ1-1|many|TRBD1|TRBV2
CASRTSGGYTEAFF
TGTGCCAGCAGAACCTCAGGGGGATACACTGAAGCTTTCTTT
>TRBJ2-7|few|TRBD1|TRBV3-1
CASSFRTGGRQYF
TGTGCCAGCAGCTTTAGGACAGGGGGACGGCAGTACTTC
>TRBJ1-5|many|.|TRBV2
CASMAGDQPQHF
TGTGCCAGCATGGCGGGGGATCAGCCCCAGCATTTT
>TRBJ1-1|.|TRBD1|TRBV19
CASSMFGTGGTEAFF
TGTGCCAGTAGTATGTTTGGGACAGGGGGCACTGAAGCTTTCTTT
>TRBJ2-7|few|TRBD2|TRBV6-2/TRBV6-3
CASSRSAGVRYEQYF
TGTGCCAGCAGTCGATCGGCGGGAGTCAGGTACGAGCAGTACTTC
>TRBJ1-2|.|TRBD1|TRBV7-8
CASRADRGYGYTF
TGTGCCAGCAGGGCGGACAGGGGATATGGCTACACCTTC
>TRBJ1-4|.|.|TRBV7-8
CASSLVFPSATNEKLFF
TGTGCCAGCAGCTTAGTCTTTCCGTCAGCAACTAATGAAAAACTGTTTTTT
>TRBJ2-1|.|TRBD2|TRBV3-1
CASSQGRTGLPRGEEQFF
TGTGCCAGCAGCCAAGGTCGAACTGGGCTTCCCCGGGGGGAGGAGCAGTTCTTC
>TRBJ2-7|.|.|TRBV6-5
CASSSPLYYEQYF
TGTGCCAGCAGTTCTCCCCTATACTACGAGCAGTACTTC
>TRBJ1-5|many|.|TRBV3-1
CASSQVSAGGFDQPQHF
TGTGCCAGCAGCCAAGTGTCAGCGGGAGGGTTTGATCAGCCCCAGCATTTT
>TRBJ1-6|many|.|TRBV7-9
CASSLDGQPPLHF
TGTGCCAGCAGCTTAGACGGACAGCCACCCCTCCACTTT
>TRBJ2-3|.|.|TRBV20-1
CSAREANTDTQYF
TGCAGTGCTAGAGAAGCTAACACAGATACGCAGTATTTT
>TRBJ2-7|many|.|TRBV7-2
CASSPEGTPPAYEQYF
TGTGCCAGCAGCCCCGAAGGGACCCCACCCGCCTACGAGCAGTACTTC
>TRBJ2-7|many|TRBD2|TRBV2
CASSEAAGGLYEQYF
TGTGCCAGCAGTGAAGCAGCGGGAGGGCTATACGAGCAGTACTTC
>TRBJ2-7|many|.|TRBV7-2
CASSFYTGYEQYF
TGTGCCAGCAGCTTTTATACGGGCTACGAGCAGTACTTC
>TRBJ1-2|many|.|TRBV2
CASNSLGANYGYTF
TGTGCCAGCAACTCCCTGGGTGCTAACTATGGCTACACCTTC
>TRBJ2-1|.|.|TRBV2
CASSGPDTYNDQFF
TGTGCCAGCAGCGGGCCCGACACCTACAATGATCAGTTCTTC
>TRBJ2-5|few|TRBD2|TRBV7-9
CASSLQGLGEGTQYF
TGTGCCAGCAGCCTTCAGGGACTAGGGGAAGGGACCCAGTACTTC
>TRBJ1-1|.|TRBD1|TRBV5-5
CASSGGQGYFYTEAFF
TGTGCCAGCAGCGGAGGACAGGGGTATTTCTACACTGAAGCTTTCTTT
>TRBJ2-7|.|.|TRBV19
CASSIEELSSYEQYF
TGTGCCAGTAGTATAGAGGAACTGAGCTCCTACGAGCAGTACTTC
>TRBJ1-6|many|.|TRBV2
CASSEIGQGPMTLHF
TGTGCCAGCAGTGAAATTGGTCAGGGCCCTATGACCCTCCACTTT
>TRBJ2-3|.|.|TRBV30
CAWSNKRSTDTQYF
TGTGCCTGGAGTAATAAGCGGTCCACAGATACGCAGTATTTT
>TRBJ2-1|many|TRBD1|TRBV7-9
CASSQTGLSYNEQFF
TGTGCCAGCAGCCAGACAGGGTTGTCCTACAATGAGCAGTTCTTC
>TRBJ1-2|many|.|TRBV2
CASIWGTGYQGPGYGYTF
TGTGCCAGCATTTGGGGAACCGGATACCAGGGGCCAGGGTATGGCTACACCTTC
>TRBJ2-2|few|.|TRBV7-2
CASSFYFIGELFF
TGTGCCAGCAGCTTTTATTTCATCGGGGAGCTGTTTTTT
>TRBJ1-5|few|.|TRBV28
CASSSNLQPQHF
TGTGCCAGCAGTTCAAACCTCCAGCCCCAGCATTTT
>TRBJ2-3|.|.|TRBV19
CASSILADFTDTQYF
TGTGCCAGTAGTATATTGGCTGACTTCACAGATACGCAGTATTTT
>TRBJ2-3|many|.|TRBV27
CASSPVVGEPITDTQYF
TGTGCCAGCAGTCCAGTCGTGGGTGAACCCATAACAGATACGCAGTATTTT
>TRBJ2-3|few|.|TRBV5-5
CASSLGGLTSTDTQYF
TGTGCCAGCAGCTTGGGAGGGCTGACTAGCACAGATACGCAGTATTTT
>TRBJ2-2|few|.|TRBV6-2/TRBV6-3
CASRRGTTNTGELFF
TGTGCCAGCAGAAGGGGGACAACGAACACCGGGGAGCTGTTTTTT
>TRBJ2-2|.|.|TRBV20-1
CSARDRESTGELFF
TGCAGTGCTAGAGACAGGGAGAGCACCGGGGAGCTGTTTTTT
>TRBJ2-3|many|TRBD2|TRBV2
CASSYNPGLAGGISTDTQYF
TGTGCCAGCAGCTACAACCCGGGACTAGCGGGAGGCATAAGCACAGATACGCAGTATTTT
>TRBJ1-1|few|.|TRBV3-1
CASSQGGLTGAFF
TGTGCCAGCAGCCAGGGAGGGCTAACCGGGGCTTTCTTT
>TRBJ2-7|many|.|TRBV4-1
CASSQGWASSYEQYF
TGCGCCAGCAGCCAAGGGTGGGCGAGCTCCTACGAGCAGTACTTC